This T cell receptor (beta chain) came from a study of early stage breast cancer tumors. Study-level points and caveats: Tumors had about 2.3-fold higher T cell density than normal breast. Most shared enriched TCRB sequences were commonly generated ones.

Each sample had two DNA replicates, roughly 0.5 ug blood or around 1.5 ug tissue. Profiled with immunoSEQ multiplex PCR; TCRdb holds only in-frame clones, not every one. The sample carries 50,000 to 75,000 clones, 70% to 80% recorded once. Worth noting for this clone: Its specificity is unknown.

CDR3 size: 12 residues. Trimming took 5 bases from V and 1 from J, leaving 6 bases between them. Germline CDR1 SQVTM, CDR2 ANQGSEA. This receptor was obtained from a person aged 30 to 39 with breast cancer. The rearrangement links TRBV29-1 to TRBJ1-5, with D possibly being TRBD1 (5 bases). What was sequenced was blood. CDR3 nucleotides: TGCAGCGTTCGGGACAGCAATCAGCCCCAGCATTTT. Amino acids: CSVRDSNQPQHF.